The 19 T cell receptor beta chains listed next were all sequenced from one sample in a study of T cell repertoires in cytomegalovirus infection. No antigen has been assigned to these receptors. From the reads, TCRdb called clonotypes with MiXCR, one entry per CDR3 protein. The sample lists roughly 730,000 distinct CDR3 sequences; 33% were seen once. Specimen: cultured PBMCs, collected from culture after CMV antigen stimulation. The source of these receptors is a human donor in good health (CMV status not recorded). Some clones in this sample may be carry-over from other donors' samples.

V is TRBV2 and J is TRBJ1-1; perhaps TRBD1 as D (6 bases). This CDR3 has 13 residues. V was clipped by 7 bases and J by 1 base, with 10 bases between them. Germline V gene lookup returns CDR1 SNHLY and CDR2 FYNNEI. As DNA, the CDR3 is TGTGCCAGCAAAGGGGACACGAACACTGAAGCTTTCTTT. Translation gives CASKGDTNTEAFF.

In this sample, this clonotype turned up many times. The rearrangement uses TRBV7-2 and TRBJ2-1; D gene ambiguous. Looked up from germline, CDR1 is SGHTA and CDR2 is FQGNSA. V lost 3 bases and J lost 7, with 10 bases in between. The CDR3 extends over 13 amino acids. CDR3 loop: CASSLNSGNEQFF. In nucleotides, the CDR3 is TGTGCCAGCAGCTTGAACTCGGGTAATGAGCAGTTCTTC.

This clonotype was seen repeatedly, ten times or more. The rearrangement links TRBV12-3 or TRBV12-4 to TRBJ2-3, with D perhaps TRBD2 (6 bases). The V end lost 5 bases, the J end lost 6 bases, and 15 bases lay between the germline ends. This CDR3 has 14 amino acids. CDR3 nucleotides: TGTGCCAGCAGTGAGGCGGGATCCCCGGATACGCAGTATTTT. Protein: CASSEAGSPDTQYF.

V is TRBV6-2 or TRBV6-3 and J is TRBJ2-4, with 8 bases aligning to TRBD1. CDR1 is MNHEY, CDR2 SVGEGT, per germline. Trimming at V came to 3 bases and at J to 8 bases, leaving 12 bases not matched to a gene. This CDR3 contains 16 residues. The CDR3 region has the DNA TGTGCCAGCAGTTATACCTCGGACAGGGCTTTTGACATTCAGTACTTC. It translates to CASSYTSDRAFDIQYF.

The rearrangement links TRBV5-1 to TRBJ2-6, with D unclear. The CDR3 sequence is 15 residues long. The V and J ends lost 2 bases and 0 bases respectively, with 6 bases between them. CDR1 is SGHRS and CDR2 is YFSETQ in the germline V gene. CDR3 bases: TGCGCCAGCAGCTTTGGATACTCTGGGGCCAACGTCCTGACTTTC. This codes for CASSFGYSGANVLTF.

In DNA, the CDR3 is TGTGCCAGCAGCTTTGGACAGGGGGCGGGGAGCTCCTACAATGAGCAGTTCTTC. It specifies CASSFGQGAGSSYNEQFF. This chain uses TRBV11-2 with TRBJ2-1, with 11 positions matching TRBD1. Germline trimming cut 3 bases from V and 0 bases from J; bases unmatched to any gene: 7. This CDR3 has 18 amino acids. CDR1 and CDR2 from the germline V gene are SGHAT and FQNNGV.

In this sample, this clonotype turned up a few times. The CDR3 DNA is TGTGCCAGCAGTAAAGAGGGAGGATGGCAGCCCCAGCATTTT. It translates to CASSKEGGWQPQHF. V and J are TRBV2 and TRBJ1-5; the D is unclear. Trimming pared 5 bases from V and 7 bases from J, leaving 15 bases between. There are 14 residues in the CDR3. The germline V gene encodes CDR1 SNHLY and CDR2 FYNNEI.

The CDR3 loop is CASRETSTDTQYF. The CDR3 region has the DNA TGTGCCAGCAGGGAAACTAGCACAGATACGCAGTATTTT. The chain links TRBV6-6 to TRBJ2-3; unclear D gene. Trimming stripped 6 bases from V and 0 bases from J, with 7 bases between. Germline CDR1 is MNHNY and CDR2 is SVGAGI (reference sequence). This CDR3 spans 13 amino acids.

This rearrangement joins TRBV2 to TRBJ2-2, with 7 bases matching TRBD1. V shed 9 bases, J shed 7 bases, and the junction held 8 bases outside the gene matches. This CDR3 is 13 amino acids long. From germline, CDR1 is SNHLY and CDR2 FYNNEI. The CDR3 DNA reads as TGTGCCAGTACCCAACAGGGGTTCGGGGAGCTGTTTTTT. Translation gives CASTQQGFGELFF. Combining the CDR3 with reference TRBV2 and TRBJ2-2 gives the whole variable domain EPEVTQTPSHQVTQMGQEVILRCVPISNHLYFYWYRQILGQKVEFLVSFYNNEISEKSEIFDDQFSVERPDGSNFTLKIRSTKLEDSAMYFCASTQQGFGELFFGEGSRLTVL.

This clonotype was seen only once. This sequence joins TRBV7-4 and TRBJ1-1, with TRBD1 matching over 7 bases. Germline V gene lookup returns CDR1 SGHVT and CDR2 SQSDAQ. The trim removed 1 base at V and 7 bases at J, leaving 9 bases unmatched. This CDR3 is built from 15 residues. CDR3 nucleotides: TGTGCCAGCAGCTTAGTGCAGGGGGTATTGGGTGAAGCTTTCTTT. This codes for CASSLVQGVLGEAFF.

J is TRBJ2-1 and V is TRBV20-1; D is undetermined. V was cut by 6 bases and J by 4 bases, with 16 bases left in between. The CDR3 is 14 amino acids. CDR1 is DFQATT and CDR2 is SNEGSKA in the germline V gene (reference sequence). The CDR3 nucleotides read TGCAGTGCCTCCCCCGGAGCTTCTTACAATGAGCAGTTCTTC. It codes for CSASPGASYNEQFF.

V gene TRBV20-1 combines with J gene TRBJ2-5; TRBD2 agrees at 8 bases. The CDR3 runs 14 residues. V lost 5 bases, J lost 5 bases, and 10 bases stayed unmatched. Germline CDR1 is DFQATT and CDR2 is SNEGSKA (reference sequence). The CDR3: CSADRGGGGETQYF. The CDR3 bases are TGCAGTGCTGATCGGGGGGGGGGAGGGGAGACCCAGTACTTC.

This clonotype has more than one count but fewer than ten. The CDR3 reads CASSPRAGAGTDTQYF. In nucleotides, the CDR3 is TGTGCCAGCTCCCCCAGAGCGGGGGCCGGCACAGATACGCAGTATTTT. The gene calls are TRBV18 and TRBJ2-3, with 8 bases aligning to TRBD2. The CDR3 has 16 amino acids. Per the germline V gene, CDR1 is KGHSH and CDR2 is LQKENI. With V trimmed by 6 bases and J by 1 base, 9 bases remained unmatched.

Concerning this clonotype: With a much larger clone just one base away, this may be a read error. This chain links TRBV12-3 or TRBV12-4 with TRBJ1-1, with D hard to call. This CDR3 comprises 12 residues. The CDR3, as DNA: TGTGCCAACAGTCTAATGGGCACTGAAGCTTTCTTT. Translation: CANSLMGTEAFF.

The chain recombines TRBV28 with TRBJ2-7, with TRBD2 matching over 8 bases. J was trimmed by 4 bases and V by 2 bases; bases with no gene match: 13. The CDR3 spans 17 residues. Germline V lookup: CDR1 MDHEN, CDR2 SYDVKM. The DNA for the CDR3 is TGTGCCAGCAGTTTAGAGTGGGTAGCGGGACCGCCATACGAGCAGTACTTC. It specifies CASSLEWVAGPPYEQYF. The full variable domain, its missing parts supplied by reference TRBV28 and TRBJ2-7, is DVKVTQSSRYLVKRTGEKVFLECVQDMDHENMFWYRQDPGLGLRLIYFSYDVKMKEKGDIPEGYSVSREKKERFSLILESASTNQTSMYLCASSLEWVAGPPYEQYFGPGTRLTVT.

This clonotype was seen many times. The DNA of the CDR3 is TGTGCCAGCAGCTTCGGGACTACCCTCGGCGAGCAGTACTTC. It specifies CASSFGTTLGEQYF. The chain carries TRBV7-2 and TRBJ2-7, with TRBD2 matching 7 bases. CDR1 is SGHTA, CDR2 FQGNSA, per germline. J gave up 6 bases and V 3 bases, and 8 bases lay outside the gene matches. The CDR3 is 14 amino acids.

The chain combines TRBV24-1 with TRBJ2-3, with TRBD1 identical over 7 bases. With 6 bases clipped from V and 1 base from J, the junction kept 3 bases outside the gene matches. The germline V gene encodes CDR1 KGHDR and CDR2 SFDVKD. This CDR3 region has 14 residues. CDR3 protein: CATSTGARTDTQYF. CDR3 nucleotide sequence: TGTGCCACCAGTACAGGGGCCCGCACAGATACGCAGTATTTT.

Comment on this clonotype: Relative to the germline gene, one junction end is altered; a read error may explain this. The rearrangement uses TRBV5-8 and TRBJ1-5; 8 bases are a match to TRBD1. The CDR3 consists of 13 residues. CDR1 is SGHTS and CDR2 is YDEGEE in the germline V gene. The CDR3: CASSLSRGGQENF. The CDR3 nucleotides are TGTGCCAGCAGCTTGTCGCGGGGGGGACAGGAAAATTTT.

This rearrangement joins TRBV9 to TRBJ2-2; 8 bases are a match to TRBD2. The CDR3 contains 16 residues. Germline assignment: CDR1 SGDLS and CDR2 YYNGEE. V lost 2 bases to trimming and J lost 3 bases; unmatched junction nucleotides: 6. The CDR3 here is CASSVSGGGYTGELFF. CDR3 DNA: TGTGCCAGCAGCGTCTCGGGGGGGGGATACACCGGGGAGCTGTTTTTT.